These 6 T cell receptor beta chains originate from one sample sequenced in a study of beta chain features in type 1 diabetes. Overall study results and limits: For Type 1 diabetes patients, all four CD4+ subsets carried TCRB CDR3s that were moderately but significantly shorter.

Their cognate antigens are unknown. Isolated RNA was reverse transcribed in full, so expressed TCRB transcripts were sequenced. Profiled with immunoSEQ multiplex PCR; TCRdb holds only in-frame clones, not every one. The sample gives about 150,000 clones, approximately 7.8% of which show up once; around 0.94% is in the top ten. The sequenced sample was central memory CD4+ T cells from blood. The receptor set was obtained from a woman aged 40-49 years with type 1 diabetes.

The chain joins TRBV29-1 to TRBJ1-1; D is ambiguous. Deletions cut 5 bases from V and 1 base from J, with 8 bases between. The CDR3 sequence is 12 residues long. Germline loops: CDR1 SQVTM, CDR2 ANQGSEA. CDR3 DNA sequence: TGCAGCGTTCACGACACGAACACTGAAGCTTTCTTT. This gives the protein CSVHDTNTEAFF.

CDR3 DNA sequence: TGCGCCAGCAGCCTCGGGGGCGGGGGTAGCACAGATACGCAGTATTTT. This codes for CASSLGGGGSTDTQYF. The gene calls are TRBV4-3 and TRBJ2-3; perhaps TRBD2 as D (7 bases). The CDR3 covers 16 residues. CDR1 LGHNA and CDR2 YSLEER come from the germline V gene. V lost 4 bases to trimming and J lost 0 bases, with 14 bases between them.

This clone was observed a handful of times. The gene calls are TRBV30 and TRBJ1-5; TRBD1 matches 10 bases. Germline-derived CDR1 and CDR2 are GTSNPN and SVGIG (reference sequence). The CDR3 is made up of 15 amino acids. Germline trimming cut 3 bases from V and 5 bases from J; bases unmatched to any gene: 7. CDR3 sequence: CAWSEGGTGDQPQHF. The CDR3 region has the DNA TGTGCCTGGAGCGAAGGGGGGACAGGGGATCAGCCCCAGCATTTT.

The chain carries TRBV5-6 and TRBJ2-7; no definite D call. The CDR3 length is 11 residues. Germline values: CDR1 SGHDT, CDR2 YYEEEE. With 4 bases removed from V and 3 bases from J, the gap between germline ends came to 5 bases. The CDR3 sequence: CASSLYYEQYF. For the CDR3, the DNA is TGTGCCAGCAGCCTGTACTACGAGCAGTACTTC. Filled out from reference TRBV5-6 and TRBJ2-7, the complete variable domain reads DAGVTQSPTHLIKTRGQQVTLRCSPKSGHDTVSWYQQALGQGPQFIFQYYEEEERQRGNFPDRFSGHQFPNYSSELNVNALLLGDSALYLCASSLYYEQYFGPGTRLTVT.

A few counts support this clone. This chain joins TRBV2 and TRBJ2-2; 7 bases fit TRBD1. CDR1 and CDR2 from the germline V gene are SNHLY and FYNNEI. The CDR3 has 15 residues. The V and J ends lost 6 bases and 5 bases, in that order; junction bases with no gene match: 9. The CDR3 loop reads CASSPRQGTTGELFF. The DNA of the CDR3 is TGTGCCAGCAGCCCTCGACAGGGAACGACCGGGGAGCTGTTTTTT. The variable domain in full, with the rest retrieved from reference TRBV2 and TRBJ2-2, is EPEVTQTPSHQVTQMGQEVILRCVPISNHLYFYWYRQILGQKVEFLVSFYNNEISEKSEIFDDQFSVERPDGSNFTLKIRSTKLEDSAMYFCASSPRQGTTGELFFGEGSRLTVL.

The chain is built from TRBV9 and TRBJ2-7, with no clear D. Trimming pared 2 bases from V and 0 bases from J, leaving 6 bases between. Germline CDR1 SGDLS, CDR2 YYNGEE. The CDR3 runs 13 residues. CDR3 region: CASSVASSYEQYF. For the CDR3, the DNA is TGTGCCAGCAGCGTCGCCAGCTCCTACGAGCAGTACTTC.